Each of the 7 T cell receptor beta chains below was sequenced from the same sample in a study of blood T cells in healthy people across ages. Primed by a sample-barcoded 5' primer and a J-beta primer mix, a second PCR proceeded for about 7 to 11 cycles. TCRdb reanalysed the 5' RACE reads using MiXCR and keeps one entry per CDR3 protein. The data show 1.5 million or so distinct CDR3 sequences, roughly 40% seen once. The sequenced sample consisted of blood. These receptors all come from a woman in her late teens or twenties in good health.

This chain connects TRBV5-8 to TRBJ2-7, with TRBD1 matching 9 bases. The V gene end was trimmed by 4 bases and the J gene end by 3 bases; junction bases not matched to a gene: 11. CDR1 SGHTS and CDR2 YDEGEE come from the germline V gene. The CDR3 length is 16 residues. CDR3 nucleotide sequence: TGTGCCAGCAGCCTTTCCGGGACAGGGCTTTTCTACGAGCAGTACTTC. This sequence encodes CASSLSGTGLFYEQYF.

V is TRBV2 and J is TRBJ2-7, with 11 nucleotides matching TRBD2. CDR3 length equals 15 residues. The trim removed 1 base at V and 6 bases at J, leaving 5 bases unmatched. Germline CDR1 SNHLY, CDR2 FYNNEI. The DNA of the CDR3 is TGTGCCAGCAGTGAAGAGACTAGCGGGGCGTCCGAGCAGTACTTC. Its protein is CASSEETSGASEQYF.

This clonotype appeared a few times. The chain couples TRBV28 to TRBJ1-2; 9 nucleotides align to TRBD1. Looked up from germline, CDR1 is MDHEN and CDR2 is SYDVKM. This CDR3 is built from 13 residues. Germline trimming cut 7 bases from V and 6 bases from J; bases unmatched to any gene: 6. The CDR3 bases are TGTGCCAGCACCCTCGGGACAGGGAATGGCTACACCTTC. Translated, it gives CASTLGTGNGYTF.

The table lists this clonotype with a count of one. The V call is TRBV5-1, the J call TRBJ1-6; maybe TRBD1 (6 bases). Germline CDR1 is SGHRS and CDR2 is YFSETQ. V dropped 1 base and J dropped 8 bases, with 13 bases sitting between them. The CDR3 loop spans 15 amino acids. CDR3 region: CASSLSMGAHSPLHF. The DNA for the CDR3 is TGCGCCAGCAGCTTGAGCATGGGGGCCCATTCACCCCTCCACTTT.

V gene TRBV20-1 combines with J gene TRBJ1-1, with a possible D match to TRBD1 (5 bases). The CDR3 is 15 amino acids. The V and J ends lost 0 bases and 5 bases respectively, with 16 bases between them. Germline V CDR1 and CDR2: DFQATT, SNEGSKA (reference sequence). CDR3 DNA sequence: TGCAGTGCTAGAGATCCAGGGAATACTGATACTGAAGCTTTCTTT. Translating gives CSARDPGNTDTEAFF.

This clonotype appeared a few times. CDR3: CASSLTALAGGSYNEQFF. The CDR3 coding sequence is TGTGCCAGCAGCTTGACTGCGCTAGCGGGAGGGTCCTACAATGAGCAGTTCTTC. This chain uses TRBV5-6 with TRBJ2-1; the match to TRBD2 covers 12 bases. The CDR3 covers 18 residues. Germline V lookup: CDR1 SGHDT, CDR2 YYEEEE. Unmatched junction bases numbered 6, after V lost 1 base and J lost 1 base.

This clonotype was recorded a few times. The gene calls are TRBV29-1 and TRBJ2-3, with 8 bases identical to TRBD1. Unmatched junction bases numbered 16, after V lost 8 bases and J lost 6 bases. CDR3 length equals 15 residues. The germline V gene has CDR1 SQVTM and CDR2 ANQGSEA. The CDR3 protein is CSFAGSQGAWDTQYF. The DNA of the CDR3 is TGCAGCTTCGCCGGGAGCCAGGGGGCGTGGGATACGCAGTATTTT.